The following is a T cell receptor (beta chain) sequence with its context. Its target antigen remains unknown. One base away there is no much larger clone; base qualities are not given. CD8 naive samples were obtained by positive selection for CCR7 among CD45RO-negative cells, yielding a CD45RA+CCR7+ population from which TemRA cells were excluded. The donors were healthy, HIV-negative adults with no recently reported acute infections or vaccinations. Every donor was a Caucasian adult residing in Nashville, Tennessee, USA. Blood was collected by leukapheresis, and PBMCs were isolated by Ficoll-Histopaque density gradient centrifugation and then cryopreserved in liquid nitrogen vapor phase. Analytical flow cytometry was used to check the purity and quantity of each magnetically sorted T cell population. Genomic DNA was isolated from each sorted fraction and quantified by UV absorbance on a Nanodrop 2000c.

This entry belongs to a study of shared clonotypes between healthy human individuals (TCRdb year 2020). About the full investigation: A few men and a couple of women, aged 18 to 49 years, made up the cohort. For each donor, three plates each were used for CD4 naive and CD4 memory, two plates were used for CD8 naive, and one plate was used for CD8 memory. To estimate repertoire size and how much clonotype sharing occurs between individuals, the study deeply sequenced the blood TCR repertoires of about 5 healthy adults. Each donor's leukapheresis produced roughly between about 0.85 and 10 billion PBMCs. To increase sequencing depth and limit assay-specific biases, different laboratories used diverse techniques to prepare libraries and sequence TCR repertoires.

The germline V gene encodes CDR1 MDHEN and CDR2 SYDVKM. V has 4 bases trimmed and J has 4 bases trimmed; junction bases matching no gene number 12. The CDR3, from cysteine to phenylalanine, totals 17 residues. The CDR3 DNA has 51 bases and is translated from base 1. General findings and caveats noted by the study authors: Pairwise subsampling led to the expectation that sequencing depth would affect the degree of clonotype sharing among donors. Naive subsets generally had larger estimated clonotype richness than memory subsets. Sampling was restricted to blood, and TCR repertoires in tissue are likely to differ from TCR repertoires in blood. Even with the large sequencing depth, rarefaction of the sorted-subset datasets indicated that sequencing was incomplete. Compared with non-shared clonotypes, the clonotypes found in all four sorted-subset donors had higher generation probabilities. The genetic and exposure-history diversity represented was limited by the small number of donors. Sharing across four donors was observed for 4.5% to 6.5% of naive CD4, around 3.5% of naive CD8, over 2% of memory CD4, and roughly 0.4% of memory CD8 clonotypes.

Using the deep immunoSEQ assay, multiplex PCR amplified TCR CDR3 regions from genomic DNA. For each cell subset, the extracted genomic DNA was distributed evenly across all wells of several immunoSEQ 96-well plates, and each plate served as one replicate. For sorted subsets, each replicate PCR was loaded with approximately 200 ng genomic DNA, equivalent to roughly 30,000 T cell genomes. Purified libraries were quantified with a Qubit 3.0 fluorometer, sized on a Bioanalyzer 2100, and re-quantified with the KAPA Library Quantification kit. Every immunoSEQ 96-well plate was sequenced on a dedicated single-read 150-cycle Illumina NextSeq 550 flow cell. On the authors' methods: The immunoSEQ output contained only junctional sequences without quality scores, so filtering could not match that applied to full-length reads. Sequences were annotated with PyIR, a Python wrapper for IgBLAST v1.9, using IMGT germline references to assign V/J genes and CDR3. Reads were removed for weak V/J assignments (E-value above 1e-6), missing CDR3, stop codons, out-of-frame junctions, or ambiguous translated residues. A V3J clonotype was defined by an identical inferred V gene, J gene, and CDR3 amino acid sequence. Percentage overlap between repertoires was calculated by dividing the number of shared unique clonotypes by the size of the smaller repertoire. Three approaches were used to assess repertoire richness: RTK rarefaction, the Chao1 estimator, and Recon v2.1 estimates of unobserved clonotypes. Generation probabilities were computed with OLGA for all TCRbeta clonotypes obtained by the gDNA method from four donors. TCRdb holds this immuneACCESS table with in-frame rearrangements only. Some clones are missing; in checked studies, unresolved V genes explain under half, and the rest has no known cause. V, J and clone size are taken as reported in that table, and D and trimming were inferred from the DNA itself. Present in this sample are roughly 2,000,000 clones, about 95% of which were seen just once. In total, the top ten clones hold approximately 1% of the sample.

The clonotype comes from a man aged 18 to 30 in good health. Recombination connected TRBV28 to TRBJ2-7, with 11 bases matching TRBD2. Sequencing was performed on naive CD8+ T cells sorted from blood. In the paper's terms, the cell subset or site label means: CD45RA+CCR7+. The CDR3 protein is CASSSTSALAGGYEQYF. The base sequence is TGTGCCAGCAGTTCCACGAGCGCCCTAGCGGGAGGATACGAGCAGTACTTC.